This is a list of T cell receptor beta chains from one sample in a study of blood T cell repertoires in COVID-19. TCRdb's copy holds only in-frame clones and misses some; the assay was immunoSEQ multiplex PCR. The sample yields approximately 100,000 clones, roughly four fifths seen once. The material sequenced was peripheral blood. The source of these receptors is a human donor in a cohort sampled during active COVID-19. Both conserved end residues are part of each CDR3. The D gene is left open where the match is weak. Clone sizes are given selectively: once, few, many, or a class where the clone is expanded.

clone size: .
D gene: .
V gene: TRBV6-6
J gene: TRBJ2-3
CDR3 DNA: TGTGCCAGCAGTCCCGAGGGCCCAACGGATAAGGGAACAGATACGCAGTATTTT
CDR3 protein: CASSPEGPTDKGTDTQYF

clone size: .
D gene: .
V gene: TRBV29-1
J gene: TRBJ1-1
CDR3 DNA: TGCAGCTCTGCGGAGGGCATGGGGAACACTGAAGCTTTCTTT
CDR3 protein: CSSAEGMGNTEAFF

clone size: .
D gene: .
V gene: TRBV30
J gene: TRBJ1-1
CDR3 DNA: TGTGCCTGGATGAGGGGGACATCAGCTTTCTTT
CDR3 protein: CAWMRGTSAFF

clone size: .
D gene: .
V gene: TRBV19
J gene: TRBJ1-2
CDR3 DNA: TGTGCCAGTAGTACAACAGAGAACTATGGCTACACCTTC
CDR3 protein: CASSTTENYGYTF

clone size: .
D gene: .
V gene: TRBV11-2
J gene: TRBJ2-1
CDR3 DNA: TGTGCCAGCAGCTCACGGGGGAGCTCCTACAATGAGCAGTTCTTC
CDR3 protein: CASSSRGSSYNEQFF

clone size: .
D gene: .
V gene: TRBV11-3
J gene: TRBJ1-1
CDR3 DNA: TGTGCCAGCAGCTTAGTCGGGTCGGGGGACACTGAAGCTTTCTTT
CDR3 protein: CASSLVGSGDTEAFF

clone size: .
D gene: TRBD1
V gene: TRBV28
J gene: TRBJ2-5
CDR3 DNA: TGTGCCAGCAGTTCCCCGGGACAGGGGACTCAAGAGACCCAGTACTTC
CDR3 protein: CASSSPGQGTQETQYF

clone size: .
D gene: .
V gene: TRBV28
J gene: TRBJ1-5
CDR3 DNA: TGTGCCAGCAGACGAGAGAGATATAGCAATCAGCCCCAGCATTTT
CDR3 protein: CASRRERYSNQPQHF

clone size: few
D gene: .
V gene: TRBV28
J gene: TRBJ2-6
CDR3 DNA: TGTGCCAGCAGTTTAAGACAGAACAGAGCTGGGGCCAACGTCCTGACTTTC
CDR3 protein: CASSLRQNRAGANVLTF

clone size: .
D gene: .
V gene: TRBV7-8
J gene: TRBJ2-2
CDR3 DNA: TGTGCCAGCAGCTTAAATTTGCAGGTAGCGAACACCGGGGAGCTGTTTTTT
CDR3 protein: CASSLNLQVANTGELFF

clone size: few
D gene: .
V gene: TRBV7-6
J gene: TRBJ2-7
CDR3 DNA: TGTGCCAGCAGCTCTGGTCCAGGGGAATCCTACGAGCAGTACTTC
CDR3 protein: CASSSGPGESYEQYF

clone size: .
D gene: .
V gene: TRBV24-1
J gene: TRBJ2-1
CDR3 DNA: TGTGCCACCAGTGATTGGGGGCGCTCCTACAATGAGCAGTTCTTC
CDR3 protein: CATSDWGRSYNEQFF

clone size: .
D gene: .
V gene: TRBV14
J gene: TRBJ1-4
CDR3 DNA: TGTGCCAGCAGCACCGGGGGTTGGGAAAAACTGTTTTTT
CDR3 protein: CASSTGGWEKLFF

clone size: .
D gene: .
V gene: TRBV5-1
J gene: TRBJ2-1
CDR3 DNA: TGCGCCAGCAGCTTGACCAGGGTCAATGAGCAGTTCTTC
CDR3 protein: CASSLTRVNEQFF

clone size: .
D gene: .
V gene: TRBV15
J gene: TRBJ2-1
CDR3 DNA: TGTGCCACCAGCAGAGTCGGCCGACTGTCCTACAATGAGCAGTTCTTC
CDR3 protein: CATSRVGRLSYNEQFF

clone size: .
D gene: .
V gene: TRBV5-1
J gene: TRBJ1-1
CDR3 DNA: TGCGCCAGCAGCTTGGTGTCAGGGGCCGGGAACACTGAAGCTTTCTTT
CDR3 protein: CASSLVSGAGNTEAFF

clone size: .
D gene: TRBD2
V gene: TRBV23-1
J gene: TRBJ2-7
CDR3 DNA: TGCGCCAGCAGTCAGCACGGGGGGGATGTATACGAGCAGTACTTC
CDR3 protein: CASSQHGGDVYEQYF

clone size: once
D gene: TRBD2
V gene: TRBV19
J gene: TRBJ2-7
CDR3 DNA: TGTGCCAGTAGTATAGAAAGCGGGGGGGCCTACGAGCAGTACTTC
CDR3 protein: CASSIESGGAYEQYF

clone size: .
D gene: TRBD1
V gene: TRBV27
J gene: TRBJ1-2
CDR3 DNA: TGTGCCAGCAGTTCGACAGGGGGAGGCTATGGCTACACCTTC
CDR3 protein: CASSSTGGGYGYTF

clone size: .
D gene: .
V gene: TRBV29-1
J gene: TRBJ1-6
CDR3 DNA: TGCAGCGATGAACCCCAGCCGAAGCGAACCTCGAGCTCCTATAATTCACCCCTCCACTTT
CDR3 protein: CSDEPQPKRTSSSYNSPLHF

clone size: once
D gene: TRBD2
V gene: TRBV5-1
J gene: TRBJ2-2
CDR3 DNA: TGCGCCAGCAGCTGGCCCCTCAGCGGGAGGGCTAACACCGGGGAGCTGTTTTTT
CDR3 protein: CASSWPLSGRANTGELFF

clone size: few
D gene: TRBD1
V gene: TRBV6-2/TRBV6-3
J gene: TRBJ2-7
CDR3 DNA: TGTGCCAGCAGTTTCCTCCGAGGGCGACAGGGTTCCTACGAGCAGTACTTC
CDR3 protein: CASSFLRGRQGSYEQYF

clone size: .
D gene: .
V gene: TRBV6-5
J gene: TRBJ1-2
CDR3 DNA: TGTGCCAGCAGTAAAACCGGGACACCCAGCTATGGCTACACCTTC
CDR3 protein: CASSKTGTPSYGYTF

clone size: .
D gene: TRBD2
V gene: TRBV7-6
J gene: TRBJ2-5
CDR3 DNA: TGTGCCAGCAGCTGGGGGGGGCTAGCGGGATTTCAAGAGACCCAGTACTTC
CDR3 protein: CASSWGGLAGFQETQYF

clone size: .
D gene: TRBD2
V gene: TRBV6-2/TRBV6-3
J gene: TRBJ2-1
CDR3 DNA: TGTGCCAGCAGCCCCCCGGGACTAGCGGGACTCAGGTTCTTC
CDR3 protein: CASSPPGLAGLRFF

clone size: .
D gene: TRBD1
V gene: TRBV6-5
J gene: TRBJ1-6
CDR3 DNA: TGTGCCAGCAGTTACTCAGCAGGGGGCAGGAATTCACCCCTCCACTTT
CDR3 protein: CASSYSAGGRNSPLHF

clone size: .
D gene: .
V gene: TRBV19
J gene: TRBJ2-2
CDR3 DNA: TGTGCCAGTAGTGCAGGGGAGATCGGGGAGCTGTTTTTT
CDR3 protein: CASSAGEIGELFF

clone size: .
D gene: .
V gene: TRBV24-1
J gene: TRBJ2-1
CDR3 DNA: TGTGCCACCAGTGATCCCTGGACTAAGTACAATGAGCAGTTCTTC
CDR3 protein: CATSDPWTKYNEQFF

clone size: once
D gene: .
V gene: TRBV10-3
J gene: TRBJ2-2
CDR3 DNA: TGTGCCATAACAGGGTCGAACACCGGGGAGCTGTTTTTT
CDR3 protein: CAITGSNTGELFF

clone size: .
D gene: TRBD2
V gene: TRBV9
J gene: TRBJ2-1
CDR3 DNA: TGTGCCAGCAGCGTAGGGTCCCTAGCGGGGCATGAGCAGTTCTTC
CDR3 protein: CASSVGSLAGHEQFF

clone size: once
D gene: TRBD2
V gene: TRBV7-8
J gene: TRBJ2-1
CDR3 DNA: TGTGCCAGCAGCCCTAGCGGGGTCCCAGGGAATGAGCAGTTCTTC
CDR3 protein: CASSPSGVPGNEQFF

clone size: .
D gene: TRBD2
V gene: TRBV11-2
J gene: TRBJ2-3
CDR3 DNA: TGTGCCAGCAGCTTAGTGTCTAGCGGGAGGGATACGCAGTATTTT
CDR3 protein: CASSLVSSGRDTQYF

clone size: .
D gene: .
V gene: TRBV5-4
J gene: TRBJ1-4
CDR3 DNA: TGTGCCAGCACTCGAGGAGCTAATGAAAAACTGTTTTTT
CDR3 protein: CASTRGANEKLFF

clone size: .
D gene: .
V gene: TRBV27
J gene: TRBJ2-3
CDR3 DNA: TGTGCCAGCAGCTACAGGCCCCCGAGCACAGATACGCAGTATTTT
CDR3 protein: CASSYRPPSTDTQYF

clone size: .
D gene: .
V gene: TRBV18
J gene: TRBJ1-1
CDR3 DNA: TGTGCCAGCTCACCACCAGGGATTCGGGAAGGAACACAAGCTTTCTTT
CDR3 protein: CASSPPGIREGTQAFF

clone size: .
D gene: TRBD1
V gene: TRBV19
J gene: TRBJ2-2
CDR3 DNA: TGTGCCGTCAGGGGGTCAGGCACCGGGGAGCTGTTTTTT
CDR3 protein: CAVRGSGTGELFF

clone size: .
D gene: .
V gene: TRBV5-4
J gene: TRBJ1-3
CDR3 DNA: TGTGCCAGCAGCTTTTCCAGGGCCGGAAACACCATATATTTT
CDR3 protein: CASSFSRAGNTIYF

clone size: .
D gene: TRBD2
V gene: TRBV19
J gene: TRBJ2-3
CDR3 DNA: TGTGCCAGTAGTATAGACGGACTAGCGGGGGGGCCTAACACAGATACGCAGTATTTT
CDR3 protein: CASSIDGLAGGPNTDTQYF

clone size: .
D gene: .
V gene: TRBV9
J gene: TRBJ2-7
CDR3 DNA: TGTGCCAGCAGCGTGGGTCTCCCAGCGAGGTCCTACGAGCAGTACTTC
CDR3 protein: CASSVGLPARSYEQYF

clone size: .
D gene: .
V gene: TRBV11-3
J gene: TRBJ1-1
CDR3 DNA: TGTGCCAGCAGCTTTCAGGGGCGAACTGAAGCTTTCTTT
CDR3 protein: CASSFQGRTEAFF

clone size: .
D gene: .
V gene: TRBV4-3
J gene: TRBJ1-4
CDR3 DNA: TGCGCCAGCAGCCAAGGGCCAGGGATACTTGAAAAACTGTTTTTT
CDR3 protein: CASSQGPGILEKLFF